This T cell receptor (beta chain) was obtained from a study of T cells after yellow fever vaccination. At the level of the study: When fractions had low cell numbers, they were prepared with SMART-Seq v4 Ultra Low Input.

Only a few counts were recorded for this clonotype. Each CDR3 protein gets one entry after TCRdb re-called the 5' RACE reads with MiXCR. In the table there are 610,000 or so distinct CDR3 sequences, about 12% of which are singletons. Trimming took 7 bases from V and 6 from J, leaving 17 bases between them. CDR1 is SGDLS, CDR2 YYNGEE, per germline. The CDR3 length is 14 residues. The chain recombines TRBV9 with TRBJ2-1, with D maybe TRBD2 (6 bases). The sequence was obtained from a man between 25 and 39 years old who received the YFV17D yellow fever vaccine. Specimen: PBMCs, collected on the day of the yellow fever booster vaccination. The CDR3 region is CASAVSGTVNEQFF. In nucleotides, the CDR3 is TGTGCCAGCGCCGTTTCCGGGACTGTCAATGAGCAGTTCTTC.